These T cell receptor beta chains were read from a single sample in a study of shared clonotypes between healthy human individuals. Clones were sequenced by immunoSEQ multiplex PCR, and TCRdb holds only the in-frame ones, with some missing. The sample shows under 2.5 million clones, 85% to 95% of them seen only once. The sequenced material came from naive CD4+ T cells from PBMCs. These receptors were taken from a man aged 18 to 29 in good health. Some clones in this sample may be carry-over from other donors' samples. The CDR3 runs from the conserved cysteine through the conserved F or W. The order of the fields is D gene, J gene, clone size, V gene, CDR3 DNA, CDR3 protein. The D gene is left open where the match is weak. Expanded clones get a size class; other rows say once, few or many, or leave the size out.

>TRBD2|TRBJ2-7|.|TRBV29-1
TGCAGCGTTGTCCTAGCGGGAGGGCTCTCCTACGAGCAGTACTTC
CSVVLAGGLSYEQYF
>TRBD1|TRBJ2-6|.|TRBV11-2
TGTGCCAGCAGCTCTCAGGGACAGGATGGACCTGGGGCCAACGTCCTGACTTTC
CASSSQGQDGPGANVLTF
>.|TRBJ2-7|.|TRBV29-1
TGCAGCGCTTGGGGGGCTGGGTCCTACGAGCAGTACTTC
CSAWGAGSYEQYF
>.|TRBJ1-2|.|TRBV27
TGTGCCAGCAGTTTGCGGGGCCCCCGGGACTATGGCTACACCTTC
CASSLRGPRDYGYTF
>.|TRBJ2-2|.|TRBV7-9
TGTGCCAGCAGCTTAATGGGATACCAGAACACCGGGGAGCTGTTTTTT
CASSLMGYQNTGELFF
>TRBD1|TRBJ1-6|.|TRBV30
TGTGCCTGGAGTTTTACCCGGGACAGCTCCTATAATTCACCCCTCCACTTT
CAWSFTRDSSYNSPLHF
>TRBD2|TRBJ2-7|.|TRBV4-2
TGTGCCAGCAGCCAAGGTGCTAGCGGGTACCAGAACGAGCAGTACTTC
CASSQGASGYQNEQYF
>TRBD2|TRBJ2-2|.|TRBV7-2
TGTGCCAGCAGCTCCTTTAGCGGGAGGTACACCGGGGAGCTGTTTTTT
CASSSFSGRYTGELFF
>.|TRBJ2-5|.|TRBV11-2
TGTGCCAGCAGCTTAAGGCTACGGCAAGAGACCCAGTACTTC
CASSLRLRQETQYF
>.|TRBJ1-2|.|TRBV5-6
TGTGCCAGCAGCTCGGCCCCCAGTGGCTACACCTTC
CASSSAPSGYTF
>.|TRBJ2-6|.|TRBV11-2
TGTGCCAGCAGCCCACTCGGGCAGAGCGGATCTGGGGCCAACGTCCTGACTTTC
CASSPLGQSGSGANVLTF
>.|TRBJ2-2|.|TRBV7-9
TGTGCCAGCAGCTTTGGGCTCCTTACCGCCGGGGAGCTGTTTTTT
CASSFGLLTAGELFF
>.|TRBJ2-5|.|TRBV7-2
TGTGCCAGCAGCTTAAAGGCGGGCGAGACCCAGTACTTC
CASSLKAGETQYF
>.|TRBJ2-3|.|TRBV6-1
TGTGCCAGCACGGGTATCTCAGATACGCAGTATTTT
CASTGISDTQYF
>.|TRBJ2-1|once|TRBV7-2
TGTGCCAGCAGCTTAGGGGTCGGGAGTGGCGGTGAGCAGTTCTTC
CASSLGVGSGGEQFF
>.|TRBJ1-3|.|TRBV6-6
TGTGCCAGCAGTACCCTGGGGGGCGCGTTAAACACCATATATTTT
CASSTLGGALNTIYF
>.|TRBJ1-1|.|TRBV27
TGTGCCAGCAGTTTATCGATTTACACTGAAGCTTTCTTT
CASSLSIYTEAFF
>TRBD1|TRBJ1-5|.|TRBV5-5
TGTGCCAGCAGCTTGGCCTCACGACAGGGCTGGCAGCCCCAGCATTTT
CASSLASRQGWQPQHF
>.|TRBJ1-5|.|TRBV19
TGTGCCAGTACAAAAGACCCAAGGGTAGGACAGCCCCAGCATTTT
CASTKDPRVGQPQHF
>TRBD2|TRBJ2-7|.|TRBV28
TGTGCCAGCAGTTCTCCCGGGACTACCCCCTACGAGCAGTACTTC
CASSSPGTTPYEQYF
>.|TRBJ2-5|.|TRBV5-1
TGCGCCAGCAGCTTGGGTAGCAGAGGGCTGCAAGAGACCCAGTACTTC
CASSLGSRGLQETQYF
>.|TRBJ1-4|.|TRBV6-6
TGTGCCAGCAGTTACGGACCGAATGAAAAACTGTTTTTT
CASSYGPNEKLFF
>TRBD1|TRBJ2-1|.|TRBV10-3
TGTGCCATCAGTGCCCTGGGACAGGGGTATGAGCAGTTCTTC
CAISALGQGYEQFF
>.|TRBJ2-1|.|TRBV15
TGTGCCACCAGCGGGGCCCCCGGTCCCTACAATGAGCAGTTCTTC
CATSGAPGPYNEQFF
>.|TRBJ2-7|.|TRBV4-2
TGTGCCAGCAGCTCCAGCGGGACAGCTTCCTACGAGCAGTACTTC
CASSSSGTASYEQYF
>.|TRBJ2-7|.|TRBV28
TGTGCCAGCAGTTCCTCCCCCCCCTACGAGCAGTACTTC
CASSSSPPYEQYF
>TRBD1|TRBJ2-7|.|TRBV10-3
TGTGCCACCTACAGAGACAGGGGGCGATCCTACGAGCAGTACTTC
CATYRDRGRSYEQYF
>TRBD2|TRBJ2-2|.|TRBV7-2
TGTGCCAGCAGCCCTCGGGGGGCCGGGGAGCTGTTTTTT
CASSPRGAGELFF
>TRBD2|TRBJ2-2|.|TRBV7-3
TGTGCCAGCAGCTTACTAGCGGGAGATCTTGGGGACACCGGGGAGCTGTTTTTT
CASSLLAGDLGDTGELFF
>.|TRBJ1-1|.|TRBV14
TGTGCCAGCAGCCAAGATCAGCAGGGCACTGAAGCTTTCTTT
CASSQDQQGTEAFF
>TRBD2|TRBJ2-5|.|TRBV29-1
TGCAGCGGCTCCGGGACTAGCGGCCAAGAGACCCAGTACTTC
CSGSGTSGQETQYF
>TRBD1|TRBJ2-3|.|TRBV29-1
TGCAGCGCTGATCCGGGACAGGGGACAGATACGCAGTATTTT
CSADPGQGTDTQYF
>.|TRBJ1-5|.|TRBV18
TGTGCCAGCTCACCATCCCTCAATCAGCCCCAGCATTTT
CASSPSLNQPQHF
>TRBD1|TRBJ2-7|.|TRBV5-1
TGCGCCAGCAGCCCAGGGGGACAGGGGACCTACGAGCAGTACTTC
CASSPGGQGTYEQYF
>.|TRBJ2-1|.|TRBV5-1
TGCGCCAGCAGCTTGGATAAGGAGGAGTTCTTC
CASSLDKEEFF
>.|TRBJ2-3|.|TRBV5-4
TGTGCCAGCAGTGCTGGTGGGATCTTGTTTGATACGCAGTATTTT
CASSAGGILFDTQYF
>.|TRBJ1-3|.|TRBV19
TGTGCCAGTAGGCCGGGACCGAACTCTGGAAACACCATATATTTT
CASRPGPNSGNTIYF
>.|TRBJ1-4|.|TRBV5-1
TGCGCCAGCAGTCAGGGAGGAAGGGTGAGAGAAAAACTGTTTTTT
CASSQGGRVREKLFF
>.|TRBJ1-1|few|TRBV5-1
TGCGCCAGCAGCTTTTGGGGGCTGAACACTGAAGCTTTCTTT
CASSFWGLNTEAFF
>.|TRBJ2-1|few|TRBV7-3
TGTGCCAGCAGCTTAACCCTCTACAATGAGCAGTTCTTC
CASSLTLYNEQFF
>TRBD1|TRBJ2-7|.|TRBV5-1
TGCGCCAGCGAGACAGGGGGAACTCCCTACGAGCAGTACTTC
CASETGGTPYEQYF
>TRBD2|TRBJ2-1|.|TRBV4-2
TGTGCCAGCAGCCCCCCCAGCGGGAGTTACAATGAGCAGTTCTTC
CASSPPSGSYNEQFF
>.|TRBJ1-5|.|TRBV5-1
TGCGCCAGCAGCTTGGGGGCAGGGAATCAGCCCCAGCATTTT
CASSLGAGNQPQHF
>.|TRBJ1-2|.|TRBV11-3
TGTGCCAGCAGCTTAGTCCCCGTGGGGGGCGTTAACTATGGCTACACCTTC
CASSLVPVGGVNYGYTF
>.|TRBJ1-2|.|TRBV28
TGTGCCAGCAGTTCACATCAGGGAAACTATGGCTACACCTTC
CASSSHQGNYGYTF
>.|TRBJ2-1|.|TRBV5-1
TGCGCCAGCAGCTTGGACGGGAGAAGTTACGGCAATGAGCAGTTCTTC
CASSLDGRSYGNEQFF
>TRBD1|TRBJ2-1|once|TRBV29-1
TGCAGCGCCACGGGACAGGGTATCCCCTACAATGAGCAGTTCTTC
CSATGQGIPYNEQFF
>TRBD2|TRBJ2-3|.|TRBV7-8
TGTGCCAGCAGCTTACTAGCGGGGGCCTCCGGGGATACGCAGTATTTT
CASSLLAGASGDTQYF
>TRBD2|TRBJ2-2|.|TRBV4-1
TGCGCCAGCAGCCAAGATGCCGTGGCTAGCGGGAGGGCCGCAGGGGAGCTGTTTTTT
CASSQDAVASGRAAGELFF
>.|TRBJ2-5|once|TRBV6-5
TGTGCCAGCAGGGGAACTCGAGACCAAGAGACCCAGTACTTC
CASRGTRDQETQYF
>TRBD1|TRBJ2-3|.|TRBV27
TGTGCCAGCAGTCCCCGTCGGGACAGGGGGACAGATACGCAGTATTTT
CASSPRRDRGTDTQYF
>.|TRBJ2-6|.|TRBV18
TGTGCCAGCTCGCCCTCCCTGGTTGTGGCCAACGTCCTGACTTTC
CASSPSLVVANVLTF
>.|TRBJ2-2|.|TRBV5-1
TGCGCCAGCAGCCTAGGGGGAACCGGGGAGCTGTTTTTT
CASSLGGTGELFF
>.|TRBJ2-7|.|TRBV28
TGTGCCACCCGGGACTCTCCATACGAGCAGTACTTC
CATRDSPYEQYF
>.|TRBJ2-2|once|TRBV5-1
TGCGCCAGCAGCTTGGCCCTAGCAGCGAACACCGGGGAGCTGTTTTTT
CASSLALAANTGELFF
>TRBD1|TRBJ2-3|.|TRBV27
TGTGCCAGCAGTCCTACAGGGGGCCAGGTCACAGATACGCAGTATTTT
CASSPTGGQVTDTQYF